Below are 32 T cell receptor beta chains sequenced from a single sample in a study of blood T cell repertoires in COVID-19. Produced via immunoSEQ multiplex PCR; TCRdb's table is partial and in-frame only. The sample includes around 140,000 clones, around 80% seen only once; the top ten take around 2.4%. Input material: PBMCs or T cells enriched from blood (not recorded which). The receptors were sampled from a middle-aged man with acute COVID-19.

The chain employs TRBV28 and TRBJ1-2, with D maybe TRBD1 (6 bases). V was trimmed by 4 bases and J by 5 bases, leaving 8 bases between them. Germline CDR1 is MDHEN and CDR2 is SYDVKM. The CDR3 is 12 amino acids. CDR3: CASSWTDYGYTF. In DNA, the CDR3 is TGTGCCAGCAGTTGGACAGATTATGGCTACACCTTC.

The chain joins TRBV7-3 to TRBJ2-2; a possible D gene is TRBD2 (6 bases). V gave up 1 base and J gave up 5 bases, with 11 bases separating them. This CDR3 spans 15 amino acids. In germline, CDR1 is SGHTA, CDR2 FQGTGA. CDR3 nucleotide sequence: TGTGCCAGCAGCTTAAACTACGGACTAACCGGGGAGCTGTTTTTT. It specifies CASSLNYGLTGELFF.

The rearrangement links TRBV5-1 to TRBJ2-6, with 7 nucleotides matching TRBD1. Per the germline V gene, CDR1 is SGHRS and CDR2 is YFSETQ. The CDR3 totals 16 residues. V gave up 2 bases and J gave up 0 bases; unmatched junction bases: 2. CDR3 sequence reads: CASSLSGGSGANVLTF. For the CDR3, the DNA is TGCGCCAGCAGCTTATCAGGGGGCTCTGGGGCCAACGTCCTGACTTTC.

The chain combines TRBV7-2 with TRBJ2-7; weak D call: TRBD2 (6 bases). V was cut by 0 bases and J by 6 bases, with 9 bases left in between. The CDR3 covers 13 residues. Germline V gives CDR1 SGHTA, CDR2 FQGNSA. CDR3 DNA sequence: TGTGCCAGCAGCTTAGCTCTGGGACTCGAGCAGTACTTC. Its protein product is CASSLALGLEQYF.

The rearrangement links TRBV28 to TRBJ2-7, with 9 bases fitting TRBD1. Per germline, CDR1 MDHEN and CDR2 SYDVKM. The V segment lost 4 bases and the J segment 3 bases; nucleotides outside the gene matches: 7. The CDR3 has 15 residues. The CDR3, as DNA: TGTGCCAGCAGTTCCCCCCCGACAGGGGGCTACGAGCAGTACTTC. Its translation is CASSSPPTGGYEQYF. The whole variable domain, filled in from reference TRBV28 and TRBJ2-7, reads DVKVTQSSRYLVKRTGEKVFLECVQDMDHENMFWYRQDPGLGLRLIYFSYDVKMKEKGDIPEGYSVSREKKERFSLILESASTNQTSMYLCASSSPPTGGYEQYFGPGTRLTVT.

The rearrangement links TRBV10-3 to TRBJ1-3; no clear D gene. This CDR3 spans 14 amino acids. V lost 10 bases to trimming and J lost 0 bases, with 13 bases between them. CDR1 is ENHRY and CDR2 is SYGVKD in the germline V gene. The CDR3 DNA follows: TGTGCCACCCAGGAGGAGGGCTCTGGAAACACCATATATTTT. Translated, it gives CATQEEGSGNTIYF.

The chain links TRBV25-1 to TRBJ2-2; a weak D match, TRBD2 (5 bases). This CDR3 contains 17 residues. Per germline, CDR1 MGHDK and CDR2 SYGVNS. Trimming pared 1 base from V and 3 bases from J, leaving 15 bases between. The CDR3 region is CASSESTAGRYTGELFF. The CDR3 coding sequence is TGTGCCAGCAGTGAATCGACGGCGGGCAGATACACCGGGGAGCTGTTTTTT. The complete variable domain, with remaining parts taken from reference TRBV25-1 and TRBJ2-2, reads EADIYQTPRYLVIGTGKKITLECSQTMGHDKMYWYQQDPGMELHLIHYSYGVNSTEKGDLSSESTVSRIRTEHFPLTLESARPSHTSQYLCASSESTAGRYTGELFFGEGSRLTVL.

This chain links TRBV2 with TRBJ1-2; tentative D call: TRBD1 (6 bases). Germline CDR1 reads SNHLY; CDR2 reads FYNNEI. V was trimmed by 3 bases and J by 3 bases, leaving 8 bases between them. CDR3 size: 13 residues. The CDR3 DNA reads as TGTGCCAGCAGTGAGGGGGGGCACTATGGCTACACCTTC. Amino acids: CASSEGGHYGYTF.

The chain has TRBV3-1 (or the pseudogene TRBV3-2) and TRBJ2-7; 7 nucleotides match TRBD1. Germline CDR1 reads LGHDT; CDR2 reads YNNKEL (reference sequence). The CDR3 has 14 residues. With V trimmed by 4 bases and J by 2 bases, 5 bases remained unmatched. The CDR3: CASSPPGQTYEQYF. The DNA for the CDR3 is TGTGCCAGCAGCCCCCCGGGACAGACCTACGAGCAGTACTTC.

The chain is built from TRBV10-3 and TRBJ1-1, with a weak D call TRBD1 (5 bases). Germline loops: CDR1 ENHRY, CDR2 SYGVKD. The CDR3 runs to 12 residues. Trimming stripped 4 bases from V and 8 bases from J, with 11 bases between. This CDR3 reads CAISATAQEAFF. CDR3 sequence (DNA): TGTGCCATCAGTGCGACAGCCCAAGAAGCTTTCTTT.

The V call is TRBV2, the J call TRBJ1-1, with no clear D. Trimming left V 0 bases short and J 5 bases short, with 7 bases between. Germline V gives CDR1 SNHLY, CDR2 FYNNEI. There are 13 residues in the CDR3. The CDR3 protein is CASSEAWRTEAFF. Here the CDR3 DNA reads TGTGCCAGCAGTGAAGCATGGAGGACTGAAGCTTTCTTT.

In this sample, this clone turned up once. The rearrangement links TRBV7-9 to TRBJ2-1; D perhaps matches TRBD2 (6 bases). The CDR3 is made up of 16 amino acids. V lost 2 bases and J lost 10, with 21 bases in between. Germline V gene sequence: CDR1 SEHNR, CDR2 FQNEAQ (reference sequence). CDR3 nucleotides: TGTGCCAGCAGCTTACCGGGACTTGAAGTGGTGGGAGAGCAGTTCTTC. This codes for CASSLPGLEVVGEQFF.

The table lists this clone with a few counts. CDR3 amino acids: CASSLDPSGGPSETQYF. Here the CDR3 DNA reads TGTGCCAGCAGCTTAGACCCTAGCGGGGGGCCCTCGGAGACCCAGTACTTC. V usage is TRBV7-9 and J usage is TRBJ2-5, with 11 bases that match TRBD2. CDR1 and CDR2 (germline): SEHNR, FQNEAQ (reference sequence). Trimming cost V 1 base and J 5 bases; bases outside gene matches: 9. The CDR3 covers 17 residues.

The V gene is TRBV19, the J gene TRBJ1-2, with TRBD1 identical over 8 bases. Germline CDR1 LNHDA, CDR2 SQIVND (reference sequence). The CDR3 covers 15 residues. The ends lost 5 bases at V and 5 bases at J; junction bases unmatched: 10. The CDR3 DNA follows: TGTGCCAGTAGTCAAAGGGACAGGATCATATATGGCTACACCTTC. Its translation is CASSQRDRIIYGYTF.

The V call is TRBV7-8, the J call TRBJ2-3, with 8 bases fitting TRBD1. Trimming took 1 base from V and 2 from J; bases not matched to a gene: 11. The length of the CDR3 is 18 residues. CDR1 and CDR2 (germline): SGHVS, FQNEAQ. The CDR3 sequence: CASSLERTRDRITDTQYF. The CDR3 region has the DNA TGTGCCAGCAGCTTAGAGAGAACGAGGGACAGGATCACAGATACGCAGTATTTT.

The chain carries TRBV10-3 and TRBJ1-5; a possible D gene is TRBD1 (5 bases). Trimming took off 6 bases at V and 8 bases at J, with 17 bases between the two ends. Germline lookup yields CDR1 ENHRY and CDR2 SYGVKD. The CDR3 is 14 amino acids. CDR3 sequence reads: CAISVGLPGEPQHF. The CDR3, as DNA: TGTGCCATCAGCGTGGGGCTACCTGGGGAGCCCCAGCATTTT.

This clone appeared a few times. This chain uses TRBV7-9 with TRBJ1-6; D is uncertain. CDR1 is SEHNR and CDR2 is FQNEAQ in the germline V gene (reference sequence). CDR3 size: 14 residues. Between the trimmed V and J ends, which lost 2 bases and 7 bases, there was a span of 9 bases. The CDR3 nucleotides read TGTGCCAGCAGCTTAAATCGCGGGAATTCACCCCTCCACTTT. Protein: CASSLNRGNSPLHF.

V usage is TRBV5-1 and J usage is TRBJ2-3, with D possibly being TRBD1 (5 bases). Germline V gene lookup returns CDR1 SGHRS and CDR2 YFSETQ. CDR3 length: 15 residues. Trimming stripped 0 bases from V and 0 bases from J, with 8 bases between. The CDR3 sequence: CASSLGQFSTDTQYF. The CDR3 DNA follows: TGCGCCAGCAGCTTGGGACAGTTTAGCACAGATACGCAGTATTTT. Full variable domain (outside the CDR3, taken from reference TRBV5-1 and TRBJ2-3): KAGVTQTPRYLIKTRGQQVTLSCSPISGHRSVSWYQQTPGQGLQFLFEYFSETQRNKGNFPGRFSGRQFSNSRSEMNVSTLELGDSALYLCASSLGQFSTDTQYFGPGTRLTVL.

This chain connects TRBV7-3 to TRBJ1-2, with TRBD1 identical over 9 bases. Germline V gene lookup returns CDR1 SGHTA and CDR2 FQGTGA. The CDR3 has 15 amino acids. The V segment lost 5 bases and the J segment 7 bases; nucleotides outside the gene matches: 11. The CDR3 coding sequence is TGTGCCAGCAGCGCGTACACAGGGGGCGCGGGTGGCTACACCTTC. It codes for CASSAYTGGAGGYTF.

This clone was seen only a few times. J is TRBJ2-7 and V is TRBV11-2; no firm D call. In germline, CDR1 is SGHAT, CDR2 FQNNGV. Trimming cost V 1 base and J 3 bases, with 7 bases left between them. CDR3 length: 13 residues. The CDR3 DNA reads TGTGCCAGCAGCTTAGCGCAGAACTACGAGCAGTACTTC. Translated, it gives CASSLAQNYEQYF. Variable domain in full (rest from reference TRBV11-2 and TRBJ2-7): EAGVAQSPRYKIIEKRQSVAFWCNPISGHATLYWYQQILGQGPKLLIQFQNNGVVDDSQLPKDRFSAERLKGVDSTLKIQPAKLEDSAVYLCASSLAQNYEQYFGPGTRLTVT.

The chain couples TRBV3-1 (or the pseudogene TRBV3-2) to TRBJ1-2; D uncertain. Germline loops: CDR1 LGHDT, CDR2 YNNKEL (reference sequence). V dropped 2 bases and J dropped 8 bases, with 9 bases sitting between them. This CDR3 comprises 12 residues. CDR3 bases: TGTGCCAGCAGCCAATACTCGCGGGGCTACACCTTC. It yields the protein CASSQYSRGYTF.

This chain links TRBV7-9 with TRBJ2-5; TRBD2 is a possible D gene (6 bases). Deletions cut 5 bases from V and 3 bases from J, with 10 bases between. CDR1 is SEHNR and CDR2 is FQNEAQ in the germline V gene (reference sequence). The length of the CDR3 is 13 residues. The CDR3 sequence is CASSLGLKETQYF. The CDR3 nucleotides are TGTGCCAGCAGCCTTGGACTAAAAGAGACCCAGTACTTC. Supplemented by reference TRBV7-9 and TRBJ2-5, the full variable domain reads DTGVSQNPRHKITKRGQNVTFRCDPISEHNRLYWYRQTLGQGPEFLTYFQNEAQLEKSRLLSDRFSAERPKGSFSTLEIQRTEQGDSAMYLCASSLGLKETQYFGPGTRLLVL.

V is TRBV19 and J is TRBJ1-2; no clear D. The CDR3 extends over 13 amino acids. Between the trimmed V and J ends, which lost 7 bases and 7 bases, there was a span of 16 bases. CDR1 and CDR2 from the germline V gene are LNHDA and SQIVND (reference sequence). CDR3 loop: CASMELGSIGYTF. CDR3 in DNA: TGTGCCAGTATGGAGCTGGGGAGCATTGGCTACACCTTC.

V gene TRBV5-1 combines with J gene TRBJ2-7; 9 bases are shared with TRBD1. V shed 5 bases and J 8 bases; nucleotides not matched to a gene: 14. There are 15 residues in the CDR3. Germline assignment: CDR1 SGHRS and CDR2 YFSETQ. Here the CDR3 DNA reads TGCGCCAGCAGTCTCGACGGGACAGGGTCCCTACAGCAGTACTTC. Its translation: CASSLDGTGSLQQYF.

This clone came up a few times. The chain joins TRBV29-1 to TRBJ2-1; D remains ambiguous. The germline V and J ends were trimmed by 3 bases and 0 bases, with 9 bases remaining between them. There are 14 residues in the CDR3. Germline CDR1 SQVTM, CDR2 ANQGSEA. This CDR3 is CSVDDLSSYNEQFF. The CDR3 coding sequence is TGCAGCGTTGATGATCTTAGCTCCTACAATGAGCAGTTCTTC.

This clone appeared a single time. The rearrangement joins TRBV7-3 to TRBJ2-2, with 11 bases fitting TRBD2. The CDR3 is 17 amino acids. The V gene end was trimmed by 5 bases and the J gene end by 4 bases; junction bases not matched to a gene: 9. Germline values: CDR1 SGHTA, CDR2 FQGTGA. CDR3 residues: CASSPSPGLAVTGELFF. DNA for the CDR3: TGTGCCAGCAGCCCCTCCCCGGGACTAGCGGTCACCGGGGAGCTGTTTTTT.

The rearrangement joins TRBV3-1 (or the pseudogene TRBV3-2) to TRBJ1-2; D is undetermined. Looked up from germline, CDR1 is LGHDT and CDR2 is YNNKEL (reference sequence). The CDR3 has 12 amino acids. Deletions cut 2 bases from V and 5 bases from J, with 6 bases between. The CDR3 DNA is TGTGCCAGCAGCCAATCGACTTATGGCTACACCTTC. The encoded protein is CASSQSTYGYTF.

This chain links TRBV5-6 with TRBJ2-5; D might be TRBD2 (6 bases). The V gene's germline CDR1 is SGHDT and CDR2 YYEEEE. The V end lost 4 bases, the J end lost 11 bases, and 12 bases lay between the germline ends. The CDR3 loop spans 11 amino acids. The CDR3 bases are TGTGCCAGCAGCAGCACCGGGACTCAGTACTTC. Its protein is CASSSTGTQYF.

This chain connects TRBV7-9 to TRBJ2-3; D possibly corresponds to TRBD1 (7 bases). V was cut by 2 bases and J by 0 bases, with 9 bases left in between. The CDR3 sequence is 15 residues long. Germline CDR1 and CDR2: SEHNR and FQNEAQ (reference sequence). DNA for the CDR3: TGTGCCAGCAGCTTATCAGGGGGGAGCACAGATACGCAGTATTTT. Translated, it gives CASSLSGGSTDTQYF.

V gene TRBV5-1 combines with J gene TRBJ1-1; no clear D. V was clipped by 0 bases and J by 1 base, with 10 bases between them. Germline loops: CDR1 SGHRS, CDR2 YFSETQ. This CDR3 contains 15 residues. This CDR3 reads CASSLVTASNTEAFF. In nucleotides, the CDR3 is TGCGCCAGCAGCTTGGTAACAGCTTCGAACACTGAAGCTTTCTTT.

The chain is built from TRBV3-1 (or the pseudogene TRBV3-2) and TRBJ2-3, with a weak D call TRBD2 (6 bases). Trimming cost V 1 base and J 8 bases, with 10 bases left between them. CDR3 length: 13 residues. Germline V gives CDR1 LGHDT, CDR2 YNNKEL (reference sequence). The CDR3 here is CASSQGQEGTQYF. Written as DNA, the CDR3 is TGTGCCAGCAGCCAAGGTCAGGAGGGTACGCAGTATTTT.

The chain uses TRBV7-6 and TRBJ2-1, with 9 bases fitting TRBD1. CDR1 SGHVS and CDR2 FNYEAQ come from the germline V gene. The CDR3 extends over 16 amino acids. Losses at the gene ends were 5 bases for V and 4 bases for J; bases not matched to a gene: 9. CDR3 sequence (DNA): TGTGCCAGCAGCCCCCTCACCGGGACAGGGTACAATGAGCAGTTCTTC. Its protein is CASSPLTGTGYNEQFF.